This T cell receptor beta chain was sequenced in a study of CD8+ T cells in alopecia areata. Study-wide results and caveats: Mice showed TCR sharing more clearly than patients did, possibly owing to HLA.

Note on this clone: Its antigen is unidentified.

Extracted RNA was reverse transcribed into cDNA, the sequencing template. Only in-frame clones appear in the TCRdb table, and some are missing; sequencing was by immunoSEQ multiplex PCR. This sample yields some 110,000 clones, of which roughly two fifths are seen a single time; approximately 3.1% belongs to the top ten. Germline values: CDR1 SQVTM, CDR2 ANQGSEA. The CDR3 totals 14 residues. Trimming removed 6 bases from V and 0 bases from J, with 14 bases in between. The investigators collected lesional scalp punch biopsies and peripheral blood from alopecia areata patients. Input material: CD4+ T cells sorted from blood. The TCR originated in a human donor with alopecia areata. The chain couples TRBV29-1 to TRBJ2-5; the D gene could be TRBD1 or TRBD2 (5 bases each). CDR3 sequence: CSVVPGTNQETQYF. For the CDR3, the DNA is TGCAGCGTCGTACCCGGGACGAACCAAGAGACCCAGTACTTC.